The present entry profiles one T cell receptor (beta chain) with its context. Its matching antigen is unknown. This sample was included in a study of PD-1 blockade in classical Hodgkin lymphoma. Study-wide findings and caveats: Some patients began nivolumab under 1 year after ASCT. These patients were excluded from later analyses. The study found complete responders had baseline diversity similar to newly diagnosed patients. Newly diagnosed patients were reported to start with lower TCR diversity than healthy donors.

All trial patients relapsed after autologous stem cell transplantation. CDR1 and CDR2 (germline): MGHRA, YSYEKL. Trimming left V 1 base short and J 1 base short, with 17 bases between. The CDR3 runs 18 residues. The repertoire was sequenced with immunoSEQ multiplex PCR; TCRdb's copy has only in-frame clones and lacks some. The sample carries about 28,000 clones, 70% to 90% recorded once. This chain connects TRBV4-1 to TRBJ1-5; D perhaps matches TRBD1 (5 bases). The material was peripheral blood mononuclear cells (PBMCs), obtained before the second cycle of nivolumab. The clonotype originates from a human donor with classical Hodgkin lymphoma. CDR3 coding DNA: TGCGCCAGCAGCCAAGTATTCTGGGGGGTCCTAAGCAATCAGCCCCAGCATTTT. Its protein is CASSQVFWGVLSNQPQHF.